These 3 T cell receptor beta chains originate from one sample sequenced in a study of tumor-infiltrating lymphocytes in localized non-small cell lung cancer. Using immunoSEQ multiplex PCR, the repertoire was profiled, and TCRdb retains in-frame clones only, with some absent. The data contain around 25,000 clones, around 64% of them singletons. Sequenced: lung tumor tissue. The source of these receptors is a human donor with non-small cell lung cancer.

In its sample, this clone was seen a few times. The J gene is TRBJ2-7, the V gene TRBV2; 8 bases align to TRBD2. V dropped 4 bases and J dropped 3; count of bases not matched to a gene: 2. Germline V gene lookup returns CDR1 SNHLY and CDR2 FYNNEI. The CDR3 runs to 13 residues. CDR3 region: CASSGLANYEQYF. For the CDR3, the DNA is TGTGCCAGCAGTGGACTAGCGAACTACGAGCAGTACTTC.

The genes are TRBV28 and TRBJ1-1; TRBD1 might be the D (5 bases). Germline loops: CDR1 MDHEN, CDR2 SYDVKM. The V end lost 4 bases, the J end lost 3 bases, and 12 bases lay between the germline ends. The CDR3 consists of 14 residues. CDR3 protein: CASSYGTRDTEAFF. In DNA, the CDR3 is TGTGCCAGCAGTTATGGGACTCGGGACACTGAAGCTTTCTTT.

A few counts support this clone. The chain combines TRBV11-3 with TRBJ2-1; TRBD2 aligns across 11 bases. The CDR3 length is 16 residues. Germline V gene sequence: CDR1 SGHNT, CDR2 YENEEA. V lost 5 bases, J lost 2 bases, and 5 bases stayed unmatched. CDR3 sequence (DNA): TGTGCCAGCAGCCCTCGACTAGCGGGGCCCTACAATGAGCAGTTCTTC. Its translation is CASSPRLAGPYNEQFF.